The clone carrying this T cell receptor (beta chain) showed up just a few times. Its antigen is not identified. One entry per CDR3 protein results from TCRdb running MiXCR on the 5' RACE reads. The profile shows 200,000 to 250,000 distinct CDR3 sequences, about 7% of them singletons. This specimen comes from a study of identical twins. Findings of the study overall: Out-of-frame beta chain sequences displayed weaker excess sharing between twins.

These same data were also listed under a study on yellow fever vaccine responses in identical twins. That paper notes: Reportedly, the response of twins' T cells to the vaccine seemed partly convergent, partly personalized.

Input material: memory (CD45RO+) T cells sorted from blood. This receptor was obtained from a woman between 18 and 30 years old in good health.

CDR3 loop: CASSLMYWDMNTEAFF. CDR3 nucleotides: TGTGCCAGCAGCTTAATGTATTGGGATATGAACACTGAAGCTTTCTTT. This chain links TRBV7-6 with TRBJ1-1; D unresolved. This CDR3 region has 16 residues. The V end was cut by 2 bases, the J end by 0 bases, with 13 bases between. From germline, CDR1 is SGHVS and CDR2 FNYEAQ.